This T cell receptor (beta chain) was sequenced in a study of T cells after yellow fever vaccination (dated by TCRdb to between 2018 and 2021). Some background on the complete study: The SMART-Seq v4 Ultra Low Input RNA kit was used to prepare libraries from fractions with low cell numbers. To follow T-cell clones before and after both primary and booster YFV17D yellow fever vaccination, bulk TCR alpha and beta repertoires underwent longitudinal sequencing. Two healthy male donors made up the cohort, one aged 18 to 29 years and the other aged 30 to 40 years. Blood was drawn at multiple timepoints before and after primary and secondary immunization, with bulk PBMC replicates and cell subsets isolated. Study-level results and caveats: Most clones expanded after primary vaccination (around 96% of CD4 and 88% of CD8) were re-detected after the booster, suggesting that broad memory maintenance occurred. The secondary T-cell response was found to be weaker but faster than the primary response, with a peak reached on day 5 rather than on day 15. Computational filtering was required because FACS-sorted repertoires could contain abundant contaminating clonotypes from the bulk population. Only a couple of donors were included in the study, so the extent to which the findings can be generalized is limited. A small fraction of clonotypes appeared in both the CD4 and CD8 compartments, likely as a result of convergent recombination.

The treatment or condition label of this sample denotes: live attenuated yellow fever vaccine strain. At every blood-draw timepoint, two biological replicates of bulk PBMCs were collected. A standard Ficoll-Paque protocol was used to isolate PBMCs from peripheral blood. TriZol was used to extract RNA from bulk PBMCs, CD4 and CD8 fractions, and dextramer-positive and dextramer-negative fractions. Instrument used: Illumina NovaSeq 6000. Synthesis of TCR cDNA relied on 5'RACE template switching, a step that introduced a universal primer site along with unique molecular identifiers. cDNA synthesis was primed from both the TCR alpha and TCR beta constant segments. Library amplification used two PCR steps, and the second PCR step added sample barcodes and sequencing adapters. Libraries were sequenced on Illumina HiSeq 2500 (2x100 bp) or NovaSeq (2x150 bp). Per the source publication's procedure: Reads were demultiplexed and collapsed into UMI consensus sequences with MIGEC, and V(D)J alignment was performed with MiXCR. Clonotypes responding to the vaccine were identified with edgeR on replicate PBMC samples, with the criteria of FDR below 0.01 and a log2 fold change above 5 up to day 15. Each bulk clonotype received a CD4 or CD8 identity based on whether the sequenced CD4 or CD8 repertoire contained that clonotype at higher abundance. TCRdb cleaned the public reads at Q25 with fastp, built clones with MiXCR and kept in-frame beta chains. Each CDR3 protein gets just one entry, which takes the most common genes and DNA from the rows behind it. The V and J calls were determined by TCRdb, not by the authors. Across this sample there are a few hundred thousand distinct CDR3 sequences, with around a sixth seen only once. The ten largest clones add up to roughly a sixth of the sample.

CDR1 is given as SGHTA and CDR2 as FQGTGA, both from the germline V gene. CDR3 length: 13 amino acids, cysteine to phenylalanine. CDR3 DNA only is kept here, 39 bases in frame from base 1. Notes on this clonotype: There is no known antigen for this receptor. A much larger clone differs by one base, so this may be a read error.

Recombination connected TRBV7-3 to TRBJ1-2, with the D gene too uncertain to name. The receptor was isolated from a man aged 18-30 years who received the YFV17D yellow fever vaccine. This sample comprised PBMCs, obtained before the yellow fever booster vaccination. The nucleotides read TGTGCCGGCAGCTTAGATAGAAAGGACGGCTACACCTTC. Its protein product is CAGSLDRKDGYTF.